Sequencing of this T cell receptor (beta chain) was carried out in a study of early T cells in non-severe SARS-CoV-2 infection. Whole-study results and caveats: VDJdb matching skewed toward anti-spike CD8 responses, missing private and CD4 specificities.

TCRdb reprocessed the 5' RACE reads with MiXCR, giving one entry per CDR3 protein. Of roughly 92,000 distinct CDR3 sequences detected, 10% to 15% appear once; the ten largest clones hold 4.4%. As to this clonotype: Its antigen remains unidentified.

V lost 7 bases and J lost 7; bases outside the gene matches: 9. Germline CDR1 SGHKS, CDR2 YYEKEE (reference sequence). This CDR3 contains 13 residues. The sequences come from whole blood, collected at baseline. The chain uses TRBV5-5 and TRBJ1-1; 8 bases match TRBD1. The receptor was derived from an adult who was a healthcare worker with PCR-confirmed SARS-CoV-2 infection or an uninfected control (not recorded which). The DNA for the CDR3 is TGTGCCAGCGCTGGACAGGGCCACTTTGAAGCTTTCTTT. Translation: CASAGQGHFEAFF.